What follows are 2 T cell receptor beta chains derived from one specimen sequenced in a study of identifying expanded T cells in peripheral blood. Libraries were prepared by immunoSEQ multiplex PCR; TCRdb keeps only in-frame clonotypes and omits some of them. The sample carries fewer than 85,000 clones, 84% recorded once. Sequencing was carried out using blood. The source of these receptors is a person between 18 and 75 years old in good health.

This chain uses TRBV4-1 with TRBJ1-2; 10 nucleotides agree with TRBD1. The CDR3 is 14 residues long. Unmatched junction bases numbered 3, after V lost 3 bases and J lost 5 bases. Per germline, CDR1 MGHRA and CDR2 YSYEKL. The CDR3 region has the DNA TGCGCCAGCAGCCAGGGGACAGGGGTTTATGGCTACACCTTC. Amino acids: CASSQGTGVYGYTF.

The chain couples TRBV13 to TRBJ1-2; D possibly corresponds to TRBD1 (5 bases). This CDR3 is built from 16 residues. V dropped 4 bases and J dropped 1 base, with 16 bases sitting between them. Germline V gene sequence: CDR1 PRHDT, CDR2 FYEKMQ (reference sequence). CDR3 loop: CASSSSRERFNYGYTF. DNA of the CDR3: TGTGCCAGCAGCTCAAGCAGGGAGAGGTTTAACTATGGCTACACCTTC.